Listed below are T cell receptor beta chains from one sample, sequenced in a study of shared clonotypes between healthy human individuals. TCRdb's table, derived via immunoSEQ multiplex PCR, lists solely in-frame clones and lacks some. In the table there are roughly 2,000,000 clones, about 93% of which are singletons. The sample comprised naive CD8+ T cells from PBMCs. The receptor set was obtained from a man between 18 and 35 years old in good health. Some clones in this sample may be carry-over from other donors' samples. Both conserved end residues are part of each CDR3. D genes are given only for firm matches. Clone size is stated in some rows and not others, as once, few, many or a class when expanded.

D gene: TRBD2; clone size: .; V gene: TRBV2; J gene: TRBJ2-3; CDR3 DNA: TGTGCCAGCGCCGGACTAGCCGCCCGGAGTTACACAGATACGCAGTATTTT; CDR3 protein: CASAGLAARSYTDTQYF
D gene: .; clone size: .; V gene: TRBV2; J gene: TRBJ1-2; CDR3 DNA: TGTGCCAGCAGTGAAGGGGGGATATCGGATGGCTACACCTTC; CDR3 protein: CASSEGGISDGYTF
D gene: TRBD1; clone size: .; V gene: TRBV9; J gene: TRBJ2-1; CDR3 DNA: TGTGCCAGCAGCGCGACAGGGGGTACTCCCAATGAGCAGTTCTTC; CDR3 protein: CASSATGGTPNEQFF
D gene: .; clone size: .; V gene: TRBV9; J gene: TRBJ2-3; CDR3 DNA: TGTGCCAGCAGCGACTCCCCTAGGGTGAGGGCAGATACGCAGTATTTT; CDR3 protein: CASSDSPRVRADTQYF
D gene: TRBD2; clone size: .; V gene: TRBV5-1; J gene: TRBJ2-7; CDR3 DNA: TGCGCCAGCAGCTTGTCGTCTAGCGGTAAATACGAGCAGTACTTC; CDR3 protein: CASSLSSSGKYEQYF
D gene: .; clone size: once; V gene: TRBV7-9; J gene: TRBJ2-7; CDR3 DNA: TGTGCCAGCAGCGCAGCGGGACACCCATACGAGCAGTACTTC; CDR3 protein: CASSAAGHPYEQYF
D gene: TRBD2; clone size: .; V gene: TRBV7-6; J gene: TRBJ2-1; CDR3 DNA: TGTGCCAGCAGCTTAAGGACTAGCGGATCTTACAATGAGCAGTTCTTC; CDR3 protein: CASSLRTSGSYNEQFF
D gene: .; clone size: .; V gene: TRBV7-9; J gene: TRBJ2-7; CDR3 DNA: TGTGCCAGCAGCTTAGTGGGTGAAGAGCAGTACTTC; CDR3 protein: CASSLVGEEQYF
D gene: .; clone size: .; V gene: TRBV7-9; J gene: TRBJ1-5; CDR3 DNA: TGTGCCAGCAGCTCCTCGGGTCTCCATCAGCCCCAGCATTTT; CDR3 protein: CASSSSGLHQPQHF
D gene: TRBD2; clone size: .; V gene: TRBV5-1; J gene: TRBJ2-1; CDR3 DNA: TGCGCCAGCAGCTTGACTAGCGGGAGGGTAGTTGAGAATGAGCAGTTCTTC; CDR3 protein: CASSLTSGRVVENEQFF
D gene: TRBD1; clone size: .; V gene: TRBV7-9; J gene: TRBJ2-1; CDR3 DNA: TGTGCCAGTGAGGACAGGGTAAATGAGCAGTTCTTC; CDR3 protein: CASEDRVNEQFF
D gene: TRBD2; clone size: .; V gene: TRBV7-8; J gene: TRBJ2-7; CDR3 DNA: TGTGCCAGCAGCCTTAGAGCGGGAGGGGGGGCCAGGGACTACGAGCAGTACTTC; CDR3 protein: CASSLRAGGGARDYEQYF
D gene: TRBD1; clone size: .; V gene: TRBV5-6; J gene: TRBJ2-7; CDR3 DNA: TGTGCCAGCAGCGAGGGGGCCGTTTACGAGCAGTACTTC; CDR3 protein: CASSEGAVYEQYF
D gene: .; clone size: .; V gene: TRBV7-9; J gene: TRBJ2-3; CDR3 DNA: TGTGCCAGCAGCCCTGGGCAGGAGGGCCAGGGCACAGATACGCAGTATTTT; CDR3 protein: CASSPGQEGQGTDTQYF
D gene: .; clone size: .; V gene: TRBV4-3; J gene: TRBJ2-1; CDR3 DNA: TGCGCCAGCAGCCAAGATTTTGGAGCTAATGAGCAGTTCTTC; CDR3 protein: CASSQDFGANEQFF
D gene: .; clone size: .; V gene: TRBV19; J gene: TRBJ1-5; CDR3 DNA: TGTGCCAGTAGTATGGCCGTATATAGCAATCAGCCCCAGCATTTT; CDR3 protein: CASSMAVYSNQPQHF
D gene: .; clone size: .; V gene: TRBV27; J gene: TRBJ2-1; CDR3 DNA: TGTGCCAGCAGTAGAAGCGGGTGGGGGAATGAGCAGTTCTTC; CDR3 protein: CASSRSGWGNEQFF
D gene: .; clone size: .; V gene: TRBV18; J gene: TRBJ1-3; CDR3 DNA: TGTGCCAGCTCACCTCCGAAGGGGGACGGAAACACCATATATTTT; CDR3 protein: CASSPPKGDGNTIYF
D gene: .; clone size: .; V gene: TRBV10-3; J gene: TRBJ1-1; CDR3 DNA: TGTGCCATCACCCCCATCTGGAACACTGAAGCTTTCTTT; CDR3 protein: CAITPIWNTEAFF
D gene: .; clone size: .; V gene: TRBV27; J gene: TRBJ2-2; CDR3 DNA: TGTGCCAGCAGTTTAATCCGGGGATCCCCCCCCGAGGAGCTGTTTTTT; CDR3 protein: CASSLIRGSPPEELFF
D gene: .; clone size: .; V gene: TRBV2; J gene: TRBJ2-7; CDR3 DNA: TGTGCCAGCAGCCAAACCAAAGGAGGGCTAGCTTCCTACGAGCAGTACTTC; CDR3 protein: CASSQTKGGLASYEQYF
D gene: TRBD2; clone size: .; V gene: TRBV27; J gene: TRBJ2-2; CDR3 DNA: TGTGCCAGCAGCGATTTGATCCTAGCGGGAGCCGGGGAGCTGTTTTTT; CDR3 protein: CASSDLILAGAGELFF
D gene: .; clone size: .; V gene: TRBV6-1; J gene: TRBJ2-2; CDR3 DNA: TGTGCCAGCAGGACTAAAACCGGGGAGCTGTTTTTT; CDR3 protein: CASRTKTGELFF
D gene: .; clone size: .; V gene: TRBV29-1; J gene: TRBJ2-7; CDR3 DNA: TGCAGCGCCTTGTTCGGGACGGGAGACTACGAGCAGTACTTC; CDR3 protein: CSALFGTGDYEQYF
D gene: TRBD2; clone size: .; V gene: TRBV27; J gene: TRBJ2-7; CDR3 DNA: TGTGCCAGCAGTATCAGCGGGAGTTCCTACGAGCAGTACTTC; CDR3 protein: CASSISGSSYEQYF
D gene: TRBD2; clone size: .; V gene: TRBV9; J gene: TRBJ2-1; CDR3 DNA: TGTGCCAGCAGCTCTGGGACTAGCGGGATATGGCAGTTCTTC; CDR3 protein: CASSSGTSGIWQFF
D gene: .; clone size: .; V gene: TRBV15; J gene: TRBJ2-5; CDR3 DNA: TGTGCCTCCAGCTCCCAAGAGACCCAGTACTTC; CDR3 protein: CASSSQETQYF
D gene: .; clone size: .; V gene: TRBV6-5; J gene: TRBJ2-3; CDR3 DNA: TGTGCCAGCAGTTATAGGGGAGTGAACACAGATACGCAGTATTTT; CDR3 protein: CASSYRGVNTDTQYF
D gene: .; clone size: .; V gene: TRBV6-1; J gene: TRBJ1-2; CDR3 DNA: TGTGCCAGCAGTGAGTTGTCGATCCCTCCCTATGGCTACACCTTC; CDR3 protein: CASSELSIPPYGYTF
D gene: TRBD1; clone size: .; V gene: TRBV7-9; J gene: TRBJ1-1; CDR3 DNA: TGTGCCAGCAGTCGGGACAGGGCCGAGGCTTTCTTT; CDR3 protein: CASSRDRAEAFF
D gene: TRBD1; clone size: .; V gene: TRBV10-3; J gene: TRBJ1-1; CDR3 DNA: TGTGCCATCAGTGACTCAGGGGGTGGAACTGAAGCTTTCTTT; CDR3 protein: CAISDSGGGTEAFF
D gene: .; clone size: once; V gene: TRBV6-1; J gene: TRBJ2-7; CDR3 DNA: TGTGCCAGCAGACCCACCAGGGGCGCCTCCTACGAGCAGTACTTC; CDR3 protein: CASRPTRGASYEQYF
D gene: .; clone size: .; V gene: TRBV25-1; J gene: TRBJ2-5; CDR3 DNA: TGTGCCAGCAGTGAATTGGGACCCGGACCCCAAGAGACCCAGTACTTC; CDR3 protein: CASSELGPGPQETQYF
D gene: .; clone size: .; V gene: TRBV27; J gene: TRBJ1-1; CDR3 DNA: TGTGCCAGCAGTTTTTGGGGGCGCACTGAAGCTTTCTTT; CDR3 protein: CASSFWGRTEAFF
D gene: .; clone size: .; V gene: TRBV5-1; J gene: TRBJ2-2; CDR3 DNA: TGCGCCAGCAGCTTAGGTGGCTCGCCGAACACCGGGGAGCTGTTTTTT; CDR3 protein: CASSLGGSPNTGELFF